Reported below is one TCR beta chain. Using immunoSEQ multiplex PCR, the repertoire was profiled, and TCRdb retains in-frame clones only, with some absent. The data show 10,000 or so clones, with 83% seen just once and about 17% held by the top ten. This sample was included in a study of T cell changes during pregnancy in multiple sclerosis. Trimming shortened V by 8 bases and J by 0 bases, and 13 bases separated the two germline ends. Germline loops: CDR1 MGHDK, CDR2 SYGVNS. This CDR3 spans 14 amino acids. The rearrangement uses TRBV25-1 and TRBJ1-2; maybe TRBD1 (5 bases). The TCR comes from a female donor in good health, enrolled as a control in a pregnancy study. The sample was CD8+ T cells from peripheral blood mononuclear cells, taken in the third trimester of pregnancy. The CDR3 region is CASGSAGTNYGYTF. CDR3 DNA: TGTGCCAGCGGTTCGGCAGGGACTAACTATGGCTACACCTTC.